A selection of T cell receptor beta chains follows, all from one sample in a study of CD4+ T cells in melanoma. Data came from immunoSEQ multiplex PCR; TCRdb stores just in-frame clones and leaves some out. The table records about 14,000 clones, 60% to 75% of them present only once. The sequencing sample was made of cells from a culture (not recorded whether cultured in vitro). The receptors derive from a human donor with melanoma. The conserved cysteine and the conserved F or W are not part of the CDR3 here.

V gene	CDR3 protein
TRBV5-1	ASSSHGSSYNSPLH
TRBV5-4	ASSLGGTNEKLF
TRBV10-3	AISESVPNQPQH
TRBV9	ASSFRQGGSSTDTQY
TRBV6-1	ASRDTGGRSYEQY
TRBV5-6	ASSGGLVGKNIQY
TRBV11-2	ASSLVDGDYGYT
TRBV6-1	ASSTGGGQPQH
TRBV5-4	ASSLAGTWNTGELF
TRBV10-2	ASSDPSSNTEAF
TRBV4-1	ASSPPGTQANYGYT
TRBV7-9	ALPVRPYGYT
TRBV18	ASSPGFSGNTIY
TRBV7-8	ASSFSSTSQETQY
TRBV7-2	ASSLDGLGTGELF
TRBV18	ASSGGQGMRNTEAF
TRBV27	ASSFRDSFNEQF
TRBV2	ASVAYEQF
TRBV18	ASSQGTKSADYT
TRBV11-3	ASSLTYHSGQSNTGELF
TRBV5-1	ASSSSGVTYNEQF
TRBV12-5	ASGLVPRVLGKDPYEQY
TRBV5-1	ASRPGAGGPGYNEQF
TRBV5-1	ASSLELDFRSYNEQF
TRBV2	ASSAPTGETNYGYT
TRBV5-1	ASRILPLIQGYRPEAGANVLT
TRBV11-3	ASSLAAGELF
TRBV6-1	ASSEVAAGAYNEQF
TRBV5-6	ATHRVQTQY
TRBV10-3	AISRQPPGNTIY
TRBV10-3	AIVGEIGDTQY
TRBV7-7	ASSLGPGSNEKLF
TRBV7-3	ASSLKGGNEQF
TRBV6-1	ASSDVITLGGNTIY
TRBV5-1	ASSLRTGLNTEAF
TRBV6-1	ASSRPGNTEAF
TRBV6-1	ASSVRTADTGELF
TRBV23-1	ASSQSGGRGNTIY
TRBV5-1	ASSAQDRTSDTQY
TRBV13	ASSLGTVLWTGELF
TRBV4-1	ASYAKTDGNSNQPQH
TRBV2	ASLQGYSGNTIY
TRBV5-1	ASSETPGGAADTQY
TRBV5-1	ASSLVPNEQF
TRBV11-3	ASSEQGSADTQY
TRBV7-9	ASSEGIPGNEKLF